This T cell receptor beta chain was documented in a study of blood T cell repertoires in COVID-19. TCRdb's copy holds only in-frame clones and misses some; the assay was immunoSEQ multiplex PCR. Here the sample spans about 69,000 clones, 75% to 80% being singletons. Trimming removed 3 bases at V and 4 bases at J, with 16 bases between. The germline V gene encodes CDR1 GTSNPN and CDR2 SVGIG (reference sequence). The CDR3 runs to 14 residues. The sample consisted of peripheral blood. This receptor was taken from a human donor in a cohort sampled during active COVID-19. J is TRBJ2-7 and V is TRBV30, with D maybe TRBD2 (6 bases). CDR3 sequence reads: CAWRLRGSYYEQYF. As DNA, the CDR3 is TGTGCCTGGAGACTACGGGGGAGTTATTACGAGCAGTACTTC.